Each of the 5 T cell receptor beta chains below was sequenced from the same sample in a study of early T cells in non-severe SARS-CoV-2 infection. TCRdb processed the 5' RACE reads anew with MiXCR; each CDR3 protein has one entry. The sample carries tens of thousands of distinct CDR3 sequences, 9.5% to 15% recorded once. This specimen consisted of whole blood, obtained at baseline. The source is an adult who was a healthcare worker with PCR-confirmed SARS-CoV-2 infection or an uninfected control (not recorded which). The donor label of this sample is uncertain.

This clonotype was seen repeatedly, ten times or more. The V and J genes are TRBV11-2 and TRBJ2-3, with TRBD2 matching 9 bases. Germline values: CDR1 SGHAT, CDR2 FQNNGV. With 4 bases clipped from V and 0 bases from J, the junction kept 5 bases outside the gene matches. The CDR3 has 16 amino acids. This chain's CDR3 is CASSYTSGGSTDTQYF. Written as DNA, the CDR3 is TGTGCCAGCAGCTACACAAGCGGGGGGAGCACAGATACGCAGTATTTT.

This chain connects TRBV9 to TRBJ2-7; a possible D gene is TRBD1 (6 bases). From germline, CDR1 is SGDLS and CDR2 YYNGEE. Trimming left V 3 bases short and J 4 bases short, with 14 bases between. The CDR3 has 14 residues. CDR3 sequence reads: CASSATLGAYEQYF. DNA of the CDR3: TGTGCCAGCAGCGCCACCCTGGGGGCTTACGAGCAGTACTTC.

This chain links TRBV10-1 with TRBJ2-3, with 8 bases matching TRBD2. The germline CDR1 and CDR2 sequences are WNHNN and SYGVQD (reference sequence). The V segment lost 3 bases and the J segment 0 bases; nucleotides outside the gene matches: 8. This CDR3 region has 17 residues. DNA of the CDR3: TGCGCCAGCAGTGATAATTTGGCGGGGGGAAGCACAGATACGCAGTATTTT. Protein product: CASSDNLAGGSTDTQYF.

This clonotype occurred once. This chain joins TRBV12-3 or TRBV12-4 and TRBJ2-7; D tentatively reads TRBD1 or TRBD2 (6 bases each). V lost 2 bases to trimming and J lost 6 bases, with 11 bases between them. The CDR3 totals 13 residues. The CDR3 protein is CASSLMKGGEQYF. The CDR3 bases are TGTGCCAGCAGTTTAATGAAGGGGGGCGAGCAGTACTTC.

This clonotype was observed a few times. The gene calls are TRBV4-1 and TRBJ2-1, with TRBD2 matching over 12 bases. Losses at the gene ends were 0 bases for V and 12 bases for J; bases not matched to a gene: 18. The V gene's germline CDR1 is MGHRA and CDR2 YSYEKL. The CDR3 totals 19 residues. CDR3 in DNA: TGCGCCAGCAGCCAAGATGCCCCCTTGCTAGCGGGAGGGGCCAGGGGGCAGTTCTTC. Translated: CASSQDAPLLAGGARGQFF.